This T cell receptor (beta chain) appears in the sequencing data of a study of blood T cells in healthy people across ages. Whole-study findings and limits: Estimates of total diversity, which came from one million sequenced T cells, were considered to be underestimates. CMV status of donors was unknown, possibly confounding expanded clonotype changes.

Primed by a sample-barcoded 5' primer and a J-beta primer mix, a second PCR proceeded for 7 to 11 cycles. Every molecule of cDNA carried a tag from a template-switch adaptor with 12 random nucleotides. TCRdb redid the calling of the 5' RACE reads with MiXCR, one entry per CDR3 protein. The table records about 1,600,000 distinct CDR3 sequences, 42% of them present only once. The study isolated at least 7 million PBMCs from each sample. In the case of this clonotype: The antigen is unknown. A much larger clone sits a single nucleotide away, making a read error possible.

Germline lookup yields CDR1 SQVTM and CDR2 ANQGSEA. CDR3 length equals 12 residues. V was pared by 3 bases and J by 10 bases, with 13 bases between. This chain joins TRBV29-1 and TRBJ2-1, with D perhaps matching TRBD2 (6 bases). Sequencing used blood. The sequence derives from a young woman in good health. The DNA for the CDR3 is TGCAGCGTTGAGCGGGACGACTACGAGCAGTTCTTC. Amino acids: CSVERDDYEQFF.